The sequence of this T cell receptor beta chain was determined in a study of identical twins. This clonotype has a handful of counts. TCRdb re-derived calls from the 5' RACE reads in MiXCR, one entry per CDR3 protein. The sample lists hundreds of thousands of distinct CDR3 sequences, around a sixth occurring once. Separately, the same data were catalogued under a study of T cells expressing NK-cell markers. Per that paper: A range of roughly 1.0-8% of CD8+ T cells consisted of dominant NKG2C+ clonotypes in several donors. These same clonotypes (in four donors) also led the CD3+CD56-NKG2C+ fraction.

This TCR was recovered from a woman aged 18-30 years in good health. Material: PBMCs.

The CDR3, as DNA: TGCGCCAGCAGCCAGTACACTAGCGGGACCTACAATGAGCAGTTCTTC. It specifies CASSQYTSGTYNEQFF. The chain employs TRBV4-3 and TRBJ2-1; 10 nucleotides match TRBD2. Looked up from germline, CDR1 is LGHNA and CDR2 is YSLEER. This CDR3 spans 16 amino acids. The ends lost 3 bases at V and 2 bases at J; junction bases unmatched: 4.